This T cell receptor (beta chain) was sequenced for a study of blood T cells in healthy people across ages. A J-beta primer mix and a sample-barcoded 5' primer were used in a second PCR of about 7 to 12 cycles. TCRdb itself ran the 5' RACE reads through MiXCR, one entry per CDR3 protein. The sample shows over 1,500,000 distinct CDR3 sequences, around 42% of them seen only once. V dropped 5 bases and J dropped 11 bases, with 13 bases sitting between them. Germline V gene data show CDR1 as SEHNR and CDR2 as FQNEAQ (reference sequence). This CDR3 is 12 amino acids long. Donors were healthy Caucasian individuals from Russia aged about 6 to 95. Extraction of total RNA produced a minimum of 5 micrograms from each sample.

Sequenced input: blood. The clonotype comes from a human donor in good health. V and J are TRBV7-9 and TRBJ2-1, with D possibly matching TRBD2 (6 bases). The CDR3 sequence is CASSVEGSKQFF. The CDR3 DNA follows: TGTGCCAGCAGCGTGGAGGGGTCAAAGCAGTTCTTC.